These 22 T cell receptor beta chains were sequenced from one sample in a study of blood T cell repertoires in COVID-19. Some clones are missing from TCRdb's copy, which holds only in-frame ones; the method was immunoSEQ multiplex PCR. Seen here are a few hundred thousand clones, 65% to 85% observed once, and the top ten hold over 1.5%. Source material: peripheral blood. The origin of the receptors is a middle-aged woman who had recovered from COVID-19.

The chain couples TRBV29-1 to TRBJ1-4; D is possibly TRBD1 (6 bases). CDR1 is SQVTM and CDR2 is ANQGSEA in the germline V gene. Trimming pared 4 bases from V and 0 bases from J, leaving 12 bases between. The CDR3 is 15 amino acids. Here the CDR3 reads CSVARTATTNEKLFF. CDR3 sequence (DNA): TGCAGCGTTGCCCGGACAGCAACAACTAATGAAAAACTGTTTTTT.

Concerning this clone: The limits of the CDR3 on the DNA are not certain, so only TCRdb's listed CDR3 is given. This sequence joins TRBV6-5 and TRBJ1-1; TRBD1 was called by the table and not checked on the DNA. CDR1 is MNHEY and CDR2 is SVGAGI in the germline V gene. The CDR3 comprises 13 residues, both ends counted. This CDR3 reads CASILDTYTEAFF.

The chain combines TRBV9 with TRBJ2-3; D not resolved. Per the germline V gene, CDR1 is SGDLS and CDR2 is YYNGEE. CDR3 length: 14 amino acids. The V gene lost 0 bases and the J gene lost 4 bases, with 9 bases spanning the gap. The CDR3 here is CASSVDGSSDTQYF. The CDR3 DNA reads TGTGCCAGCAGCGTAGATGGCTCGTCAGATACGCAGTATTTT. The full variable domain, in which reference TRBV9 and TRBJ2-3 provide the parts outside the CDR3, is DSGVTQTPKHLITATGQRVTLRCSPRSGDLSVYWYQQSLDQGLQFLIQYYNGEERAKGNILERFSAQQFPDLHSELNLSSLELGDSALYFCASSVDGSSDTQYFGPGTRLTVL.

About this clone: One junction end does not reproduce the germline sequence, and a read error may be involved. The chain couples TRBV7-9 to TRBJ1-1; weak D call: TRBD1 (5 bases). Per the germline V gene, CDR1 is SEHNR and CDR2 is FQNEAQ (reference sequence). The CDR3 is 9 residues long. In DNA form, the CDR3 reads TGTGCCAGCAGCTTAACCGGGGGCTTT. As protein: CASSLTGGF.

The chain has TRBV5-5 and TRBJ2-5; 14 bases are a match to TRBD2. CDR3 size: 17 residues. The trim removed 1 base at V and 2 bases at J, leaving 4 bases unmatched. The V gene's germline CDR1 is SGHKS and CDR2 YYEKEE (reference sequence). DNA of the CDR3: TGTGCCAGCAGCTTGTCACGGACTAGCGGGGGGCAAGAGACCCAGTACTTC. Protein: CASSLSRTSGGQETQYF.

The chain joins TRBV7-9 to TRBJ1-5; 7 nucleotides match TRBD1. Germline lookup yields CDR1 SEHNR and CDR2 FQNEAQ (reference sequence). The V and J ends lost 5 bases and 3 bases, in that order; junction bases with no gene match: 10. This CDR3 has 16 amino acids. The CDR3 loop is CASSLTRGPYNQPQHF. In DNA, the CDR3 is TGTGCCAGCAGCCTCACAAGGGGGCCCTACAATCAGCCCCAGCATTTT. The complete variable domain, with remaining parts taken from reference TRBV7-9 and TRBJ1-5, reads DTGVSQNPRHKITKRGQNVTFRCDPISEHNRLYWYRQTLGQGPEFLTYFQNEAQLEKSRLLSDRFSAERPKGSFSTLEIQRTEQGDSAMYLCASSLTRGPYNQPQHFGDGTRLSIL.

The V and J genes are TRBV3-1 (or the pseudogene TRBV3-2) and TRBJ1-6, with TRBD1 identical over 7 bases. V lost 4 bases to trimming and J lost 8 bases; unmatched junction nucleotides: 5. This CDR3 has 14 residues. The germline CDR1 and CDR2 sequences are LGHDT and YNNKEL (reference sequence). CDR3 coding DNA: TGTGCCAGCAGCCCGACAGGGACGGATTCACCCCTCCACTTT. Translating gives CASSPTGTDSPLHF.

In its sample, this clone was seen a few times. V gene TRBV5-4 combines with J gene TRBJ2-1; possibly TRBD1 for D (5 bases). There are 14 residues in the CDR3. Trimming left V 2 bases short and J 3 bases short, with 9 bases between. Germline CDR1 SGHNT, CDR2 YYREEE (reference sequence). The CDR3 loop is CASSLEGDYNEQFF. The CDR3 DNA reads TGTGCCAGCAGCTTAGAAGGGGACTACAATGAGCAGTTCTTC. The variable domain in full, completed from reference TRBV5-4 and TRBJ2-1, reads ETGVTQSPTHLIKTRGQQVTLRCSSQSGHNTVSWYQQALGQGPQFIFQYYREEENGRGNFPPRFSGLQFPNYSSELNVNALELDDSALYLCASSLEGDYNEQFFGPGTRLTVL.

The V and J genes are TRBV6-6 and TRBJ2-7; 8 bases fit TRBD1. Germline CDR1 and CDR2: MNHNY and SVGAGI (reference sequence). Germline trimming cut 0 bases from V and 0 bases from J; bases unmatched to any gene: 4. The CDR3 extends over 16 amino acids. In DNA, the CDR3 is TGTGCCAGCAGTTACTCAGACAGGGGACTCTCCTACGAGCAGTACTTC. It specifies CASSYSDRGLSYEQYF.

The chain recombines TRBV4-1 with TRBJ1-2, with D unresolved. Germline V gene lookup returns CDR1 MGHRA and CDR2 YSYEKL. Trimming left V 0 bases short and J 3 bases short, with 8 bases between. The CDR3 loop spans 14 amino acids. CDR3: CASSQDSPDYGYTF. As DNA, the CDR3 is TGCGCCAGCAGCCAAGACTCGCCAGACTATGGCTACACCTTC.

V and J are TRBV11-3 and TRBJ1-4; TRBD1 might be the D (5 bases). Germline assignment: CDR1 SGHNT and CDR2 YENEEA. The CDR3 is 17 residues long. V was pared by 2 bases and J by 1 base, with 14 bases between. The CDR3 sequence: CASSLPQGRGTNEKLFF. The CDR3 DNA sequence: TGTGCCAGCAGCTTACCCCAGGGAAGAGGAACTAATGAAAAACTGTTTTTT.

The chain employs TRBV13 and TRBJ2-7, with 7 bases lining up with TRBD1. The length of the CDR3 is 17 residues. With V trimmed by 3 bases and J by 7 bases, 18 bases remained unmatched. Germline lookup yields CDR1 PRHDT and CDR2 FYEKMQ (reference sequence). The CDR3 here is CASSFRYPGQFKGEQYF. DNA for the CDR3: TGTGCCAGCAGCTTCAGATACCCGGGACAGTTCAAAGGGGAGCAGTACTTC.

The chain has TRBV27 and TRBJ1-5, with 8 bases aligning to TRBD1. J lost 1 base, V lost 5 bases, and 7 bases had no gene match. Germline loops: CDR1 MNHEY, CDR2 SMNVEV (reference sequence). The CDR3 contains 16 residues. The CDR3 nucleotides are TGTGCCAGCAGTCTCAGGGGGCGTGTAAGCAATCAGCCCCAGCATTTT. It is translated as CASSLRGRVSNQPQHF.

The chain uses TRBV13 and TRBJ1-5; 7 nucleotides align to TRBD1. The V gene's germline CDR1 is PRHDT and CDR2 FYEKMQ (reference sequence). Trimming took 5 bases from V and 4 from J; bases not matched to a gene: 5. The CDR3 runs 14 residues. The CDR3 nucleotides are TGTGCCAGCAGCGAGGGACAGCGAAATCAGCCCCAGCATTTT. Amino acid sequence: CASSEGQRNQPQHF.

The chain recombines TRBV7-2 with TRBJ1-4, with TRBD1 as a possible D gene (6 bases). CDR3 size: 17 residues. The germline gives CDR1 SGHTA, CDR2 FQGNSA. Trimming took off 1 base at V and 7 bases at J, with 19 bases between the two ends. CDR3 DNA: TGTGCCAGCAGCTTAGGGTGGGGAACAGGGTTGGCTGAAAAACTGTTTTTT. It is translated as CASSLGWGTGLAEKLFF.

At least ten counts were recorded for this clone. CDR3 nucleotide sequence: TGTGCCAGCACCGAAAGACTAGTCTCTGAAGCTTTCTTT. Translated, it gives CASTERLVSEAFF. The rearrangement uses TRBV7-9 and TRBJ1-1; no clear D gene. The germline V gene has CDR1 SEHNR and CDR2 FQNEAQ (reference sequence). With 7 bases removed from V and 6 bases from J, the gap between germline ends came to 15 bases. This CDR3 is built from 13 residues.

The rearrangement links TRBV4-1 to TRBJ1-1; D call uncertain. Germline lookup yields CDR1 MGHRA and CDR2 YSYEKL. V lost 1 base and J lost 11, with 20 bases in between. There are 15 residues in the CDR3. CDR3 region: CASSQGIGGAGDAFF. The CDR3 coding sequence is TGCGCCAGCAGCCAAGGAATTGGAGGCGCGGGAGACGCTTTCTTT.

This clone has just one count. An end of the junction differs from the germline gene, which may be a read error. The gene calls are TRBV6-1 and TRBJ2-2, with unresolved D. This CDR3 is built from 13 residues. CDR1 and CDR2 from the germline V gene are MNHNS and SASEGT. The CDR3 sequence is CASSESTLPRLLF. For the CDR3, the DNA is TGTGCCAGCAGTGAATCCACGCTGCCAAGACTTTTATTT.

The chain has TRBV27 and TRBJ2-1; 10 bases map to TRBD1. From germline, CDR1 is MNHEY and CDR2 SMNVEV (reference sequence). Trimming cost V 8 bases and J 16 bases; bases outside gene matches: 8. The CDR3 spans 11 residues. CDR3 DNA sequence: TGTGCCAGCTTAGGACAGGGGGTGGGATTCTTC. Protein sequence: CASLGQGVGFF.

This chain connects TRBV25-1 to TRBJ2-3, with a tentative D call TRBD1 (6 bases). The CDR3 spans 13 residues. With 5 bases removed from V and 3 bases from J, the gap between germline ends came to 9 bases. Germline V gene lookup returns CDR1 MGHDK and CDR2 SYGVNS. CDR3 residues: CASSITGTDTQYF. The CDR3 nucleotides are TGTGCCAGCAGTATTACAGGGACAGATACGCAGTATTTT.

This sequence joins TRBV5-1 and TRBJ2-7, with 11 bases fitting TRBD2. After removal of 4 bases from V and 6 bases from J, the junction contained 12 bases not matched to a gene. The CDR3 has 16 amino acids. The germline CDR1 and CDR2 sequences are SGHRS and YFSETQ. The CDR3 reads CASSVGNSGGASEQYF. CDR3 DNA sequence: TGCGCCAGCAGCGTAGGGAATAGCGGGGGGGCATCCGAGCAGTACTTC.

This clone was recorded a few times. The chain links TRBV20-1 to TRBJ1-1, with unresolved D. Germline V lookup: CDR1 DFQATT, CDR2 SNEGSKA (reference sequence). The CDR3 loop spans 11 amino acids. CDR3 amino acids: CSPRVNTEAFF. CDR3 bases: TGCAGCCCCCGGGTGAACACTGAAGCTTTCTTT.